These T cell receptor beta chains were read from a single sample in a study of T cell responses to AZD1222 COVID-19 vaccine. Assay used: immunoSEQ multiplex PCR; TCRdb lists only in-frame clones, some missing. In the table there are around 100,000 clones, approximately 90% of which are singletons. Material: peripheral blood, obtained on day 0 of AZD1222 vaccination. The receptor source for this set is an adult in good health. Each CDR3 is given with its conserved first and last residue. D genes are given only for firm matches. A row's size may be missing; if present it is once, few, many or a size class.

v_call	d_call	clone_size	j_call	cdr3_aa	cdr3_nt
TRBV7-3	TRBD2	.	TRBJ2-3	CASTRGGPTDTQYF	TGTGCCAGTACCCGGGGGGGGCCCACAGATACGCAGTATTTT
TRBV29-1	TRBD1	.	TRBJ1-5	CSVLLGGDDQPQHF	TGCAGCGTTTTATTAGGGGGCGATGATCAGCCCCAGCATTTT
TRBV19	TRBD1	.	TRBJ1-4	CASSIRDRAEKLFF	TGTGCCAGTAGTATCCGGGACAGGGCTGAAAAACTGTTTTTT
TRBV19	TRBD2	.	TRBJ2-1	CASSISLAGSYNEQFF	TGTGCCAGTAGTATCAGCCTAGCGGGGTCCTACAATGAGCAGTTCTTC
TRBV19	.	.	TRBJ2-7	CASSIGGQLMEAEQYF	TGTGCCAGTAGTATAGGGGGACAACTCATGGAGGCCGAGCAGTACTTC
TRBV7-2	.	.	TRBJ1-3	CASRPGPSGNTIYF	TGTGCCAGCAGGCCGGGGCCCTCTGGAAACACCATATATTTT
TRBV5-1	.	few	TRBJ1-1	CASAIQGNTEAFF	TGCGCCAGCGCCATCCAGGGGAACACTGAAGCTTTCTTT
TRBV7-9	TRBD1	.	TRBJ2-5	CASSYRRGQGGETQYF	TGTGCCAGCAGCTACCGAAGGGGACAGGGTGGGGAGACCCAGTACTTC
TRBV5-1	.	.	TRBJ2-2	CASSPYRDGTGELFF	TGCGCCAGCAGCCCATACCGGGACGGAACCGGGGAGCTGTTTTTT
TRBV21-1	.	.	TRBJ2-1	CASSEIGGSSYNEQFF	TGTGCCAGCAGCGAGATCGGCGGTAGCTCCTACAATGAGCAGTTCTTC
TRBV4-1	.	.	TRBJ1-4	CASSLLGGADKEKLFF	TGCGCCAGCAGCCTCCTTGGAGGGGCCGATAAGGAAAAACTGTTTTTT
TRBV3-1/TRBV3-2	.	.	TRBJ1-6	CASSQEHIANSPLHF	TGTGCCAGCAGCCAAGAACATATCGCCAATTCACCCCTCCACTTT